Listed below are T cell receptor beta chains from one sample, sequenced in a study of blood T cell repertoires in COVID-19. Assay used: immunoSEQ multiplex PCR; TCRdb lists only in-frame clones, some missing. The sample comprises roughly 180,000 clones, about three quarters of which are singletons, and about 12% rests with the top ten. Specimen: peripheral blood. These receptors were taken from a woman older than 75 with COVID-19, enrolled during active disease. Each CDR3 is given with its conserved first and last residue. D genes are given only for firm matches. Clone size is stated in some rows and not others, as once, few, many or a class when expanded.

v_gene: TRBV2; abundance: .; j_gene: TRBJ2-3; d_gene: .; CDR3aa: CASRAEDTQYF; CDR3nt: TGTGCCAGCAGAGCCGAGGATACGCAGTATTTT
v_gene: TRBV28; abundance: .; j_gene: TRBJ1-3; d_gene: .; CDR3aa: CASSYGPYGGNTIYF; CDR3nt: TGTGCCAGCAGTTATGGCCCATACGGGGGAAACACCATATATTTT
v_gene: TRBV23-1; abundance: .; j_gene: TRBJ1-6; d_gene: .; CDR3aa: CASSQSMPGGHSPLHF; CDR3nt: TGCGCCAGCAGTCAATCGATGCCCGGCGGCCATTCACCCCTCCACTTT
v_gene: TRBV5-1; abundance: .; j_gene: TRBJ2-7; d_gene: TRBD1; CDR3aa: CASSLTENGQGDEQYF; CDR3nt: TGCGCCAGCAGCCTAACCGAAAATGGACAGGGCGACGAGCAGTACTTC
v_gene: TRBV29-1; abundance: .; j_gene: TRBJ2-1; d_gene: TRBD2; CDR3aa: CSVEQFQRDSYNEQFF; CDR3nt: TGCAGCGTTGAACAGTTCCAGCGGGATTCCTACAATGAGCAGTTCTTC
v_gene: TRBV12-5; abundance: .; j_gene: TRBJ2-5; d_gene: TRBD1; CDR3aa: CASGLGDSFQETQYF; CDR3nt: TGTGCTAGTGGTTTGGGGGACAGTTTCCAAGAGACCCAGTACTTC
v_gene: TRBV18; abundance: once; j_gene: TRBJ2-2; d_gene: TRBD2; CDR3aa: CASSPSGRAGTGELFF; CDR3nt: TGTGCCAGCTCACCTAGCGGGAGGGCCGGAACCGGGGAGCTGTTTTTT
v_gene: TRBV9; abundance: .; j_gene: TRBJ2-1; d_gene: TRBD2; CDR3aa: CASSVARGRGAVEQFF; CDR3nt: TGTGCCAGCAGCGTAGCTCGTGGGCGGGGGGCCGTGGAGCAGTTCTTC
v_gene: TRBV5-5; abundance: .; j_gene: TRBJ1-1; d_gene: .; CDR3aa: CASSQGRGGLGEAFF; CDR3nt: TGTGCCAGCAGCCAGGGACGCGGGGGACTAGGTGAAGCTTTCTTT
v_gene: TRBV10-3; abundance: once; j_gene: TRBJ2-1; d_gene: .; CDR3aa: CAISEVSRGYNEQFF; CDR3nt: TGTGCCATCAGTGAGGTGTCCAGAGGGTACAATGAGCAGTTCTTC
v_gene: TRBV5-1; abundance: .; j_gene: TRBJ2-3; d_gene: TRBD2; CDR3aa: CASSWGGASVGDTQYF; CDR3nt: TGCGCCAGCAGCTGGGGAGGGGCTAGCGTTGGAGATACGCAGTATTTT
v_gene: TRBV28; abundance: .; j_gene: TRBJ1-5; d_gene: .; CDR3aa: CASRVSTEYSNQPQHF; CDR3nt: TGTGCCAGCAGGGTCAGTACAGAGTATAGCAATCAGCCCCAGCATTTT
v_gene: TRBV19; abundance: .; j_gene: TRBJ2-1; d_gene: TRBD2; CDR3aa: CASSNSGGHNEQFF; CDR3nt: TGTGCCAGTAGTAATAGCGGGGGGCACAATGAGCAGTTCTTC
v_gene: TRBV12-3/TRBV12-4; abundance: .; j_gene: TRBJ1-1; d_gene: .; CDR3aa: CASRGGTEAFF; CDR3nt: TGTGCCAGCAGGGGGGGGACTGAAGCTTTCTTT
v_gene: TRBV28; abundance: .; j_gene: TRBJ2-3; d_gene: TRBD1; CDR3aa: CASSFPGTGAQVVTQYF; CDR3nt: TGTGCCAGCAGTTTTCCCGGGACAGGGGCTCAAGTAGTCACGCAGTATTTT
v_gene: TRBV7-3; abundance: .; j_gene: TRBJ1-1; d_gene: .; CDR3aa: CASSPQGWDTEAFF; CDR3nt: TGTGCCAGCAGCCCCCAGGGGTGGGACACTGAAGCTTTCTTT
v_gene: TRBV9; abundance: .; j_gene: TRBJ2-5; d_gene: .; CDR3aa: CASSAGRGGLETQYF; CDR3nt: TGTGCCAGCAGCGCAGGGAGGGGGGGCCTAGAGACCCAGTACTTC